This is a list of T cell receptor beta chains from one sample in a study of cytomegalovirus exposure and HLA in healthy donors. Profiling relied on immunoSEQ multiplex PCR, and the TCRdb table lists in-frame clones only, not all of them. The sample carries under 200,000 clones, 73% recorded once. The sequenced sample consisted of PBMCs. These receptors came from a woman under 40 in good health and CMV-seronegative. The CDR3 runs from the conserved cysteine through the conserved F or W. Fields, in order: clone size, V gene, J gene, D gene, CDR3 DNA, CDR3 protein. A D gene is named only where the DNA matches it firmly. The listing skips clone size in some rows; elsewhere it reads once, few, many or a size class.

.	TRBV5-4	TRBJ1-2	TRBD1	TGTGCCAGCAGCTTGCCCCCGGGACAGGGGGGCATCTACACCTTC	CASSLPPGQGGIYTF
few	TRBV2	TRBJ1-5	.	TGTGCCAGCAACAGACCCAATCAGCCCCAGCATTTT	CASNRPNQPQHF
.	TRBV27	TRBJ1-6	TRBD1	TGTGCCAGCAGTCCAAAGGGGGCTTCCTATAATTCACCCCTCCACTTT	CASSPKGASYNSPLHF
.	TRBV9	TRBJ1-1	.	TGTGCCAGCAGCGTAGTGCGCGACACTGAAGCTTTCTTT	CASSVVRDTEAFF
once	TRBV7-2	TRBJ2-3	.	TGTGCCAGCAGCTTACCATCCACAGATACGCAGTATTTT	CASSLPSTDTQYF
.	TRBV30	TRBJ2-3	.	TGTGCCTGGGGGGGGTTTGGGATTAGCACAGATACGCAGTATTTT	CAWGGFGISTDTQYF
.	TRBV4-2	TRBJ1-3	TRBD1	TGTGCCAGCAGCCAAAAGGACAGGGCGGCTGGAAACACCATATATTTT	CASSQKDRAAGNTIYF
.	TRBV7-6	TRBJ2-5	.	TGTGCCAGCATCCTAGGACTCCGGCGCAAAGAGACCCAGTACTTC	CASILGLRRKETQYF
.	TRBV11-2	TRBJ2-1	TRBD2	TGTGCCAGCAGCCGAACCTCGGTCCGAGCGGGGGCCTACAATGAGCAGTTCTTC	CASSRTSVRAGAYNEQFF
few	TRBV4-2	TRBJ2-2	.	TGTGCCAGCAGCCAAGATCTTGAGCGTTTGGCCGGGGAGCTGTTTTTT	CASSQDLERLAGELFF
.	TRBV2	TRBJ1-4	.	TGTGCCATAAGACAGCAGAATGAAAAACTGTTTTTT	CAIRQQNEKLFF
.	TRBV19	TRBJ2-1	.	TGTGCCAGTAGTTTCGGGACTCGAGATGAGCAGTTCTTC	CASSFGTRDEQFF
.	TRBV7-9	TRBJ2-1	TRBD2	TGTGCCAGCAGCTTAGACGGGAGGGTATACAATGAGCAGTTCTTC	CASSLDGRVYNEQFF
.	TRBV6-1	TRBJ1-2	TRBD1	TGTGCCAGCAGTTGGACAGGGCCATCTAACTATGGCTACACCTTC	CASSWTGPSNYGYTF
.	TRBV7-2	TRBJ2-1	TRBD2	TGTGCCAGCAGCCCGGGACTAGCGTACAATGAGCAGTTCTTC	CASSPGLAYNEQFF
.	TRBV15	TRBJ2-7	.	TGTGCCACCAGCAGAGATCTGGGGGCGGATCGGGAGCAGTACTTC	CATSRDLGADREQYF
.	TRBV5-6	TRBJ1-4	TRBD1	TGTGCCAGCAGCACCCGGACAGGGTGGATCTATGAAAAACTGTTTTTT	CASSTRTGWIYEKLFF
.	TRBV19	TRBJ1-1	.	TGTGCCAGTAGTACCGGGGTGGGGGGGATGAACACTGAAGCTTTCTTT	CASSTGVGGMNTEAFF
.	TRBV27	TRBJ1-1	.	TGTGCCAGCAGTCCCTCCCTAATGAACACTGAAGCTTTCTTT	CASSPSLMNTEAFF
.	TRBV7-2	TRBJ1-4	TRBD1	TGTGCCAGCAGCCGGGGACAGCTTAATGAAAAACTGTTTTTT	CASSRGQLNEKLFF